This TCR beta chain was recovered during a study of shared clonotypes between healthy human individuals (dated by TCRdb to about 2020). Regarding the research as a whole: A couple of women and a few men aged 18 to 49 years were included in the cohort. Per donor, three plates each were used for CD4 naive and CD4 memory, two for CD8 naive, and one for CD8 memory. To estimate repertoire size and how much clonotypes are shared between individuals, the study performed deep sequencing of blood TCR repertoires from roughly five healthy adults. To increase sequencing depth and limit assay-specific biases, TCR repertoire library preparation and sequencing were carried out by different laboratories using diverse techniques. Each donor's leukapheresis produced roughly between roughly 0.85 and 10 billion PBMCs.

CD8 naive samples consisted of CD45RO-negative cells that were positively selected for CCR7, yielding a CD45RA+CCR7+ population without TemRA cells. The donors were healthy, HIV-negative adults with no recently reported acute infections or vaccinations. Every donor was a Caucasian adult living in Nashville, Tennessee, USA. After blood collection by leukapheresis, PBMCs were isolated using Ficoll-Histopaque density gradient centrifugation and then cryopreserved in the vapor phase of liquid nitrogen. Analytical flow cytometry was used to check the purity and quantity of each magnetically sorted T cell population. Each sorted fraction had its genomic DNA isolated and then quantified by UV absorbance on a Nanodrop 2000c. Study-wide conclusions, independent of this receptor: Larger estimated clonotype richness was generally found for naive subsets than for memory subsets. Sampling was restricted to blood, and TCR repertoires in tissue are likely to differ from TCR repertoires in blood. Rarefaction of sorted-subset datasets indicated incomplete sequencing despite the large sequencing depth. Compared with non-shared clonotypes, clonotypes shared by all four sorted-subset donors had higher generation probabilities. The genetic and exposure-history diversity represented was limited by the small number of donors. Based on pairwise subsampling, the degree of clonotype sharing among donors was expected to be affected by sequencing depth. Approximately 4.8% of naive CD4, 3% to 3.5% of naive CD8, approximately 2.2% of memory CD4, and around 0.42% of memory CD8 clonotypes were shared across four donors.

Of note for this clone: This receptor's antigen is unknown. It has no much larger one-base neighbor in the sample; base qualities were not kept.

Compared with germline, V lacks 4 bases and J lacks 3 bases; bases without a gene match: 10. Counted from cysteine to phenylalanine, this CDR3 has 17 amino acids. Only the CDR3 DNA stays, 51 bases, in frame from base 1. Based on the germline V gene (reference sequence), the CDR1 and CDR2 sequences are MNHEY and SMNVEV. Using the deep immunoSEQ assay, TCR CDR3 regions were amplified from genomic DNA by multiplex PCR. Extracted genomic DNA from each cell subset was spread evenly across all wells of several immunoSEQ 96-well plates, with each plate serving as a replicate. For sorted subsets, each replicate PCR was loaded with around 200 ng genomic DNA, equivalent to 30,000 or so T cell genomes. Purified libraries were measured with a Qubit 3.0 fluorometer, size-checked on a Bioanalyzer 2100, and measured again with the KAPA Library Quantification kit. Every immunoSEQ 96-well plate was sequenced on a dedicated single-read 150-cycle Illumina NextSeq 550 flow cell. The authors' analysis ran thus. Because only junctional sequences without quality scores were contained in the immunoSEQ output, filtering matching that applied to full-length reads could not be performed. Sequences were annotated with PyIR, a Python wrapper for IgBLAST v1.9, and V/J genes and CDR3 were assigned using IMGT germline references. Reads with weak V/J assignments (E-value above 1e-6), missing CDR3, stop codons, out-of-frame junctions, or ambiguous translated residues were removed. V3J clonotypes were defined as sequences sharing an identical inferred V gene, J gene, and CDR3 amino acid sequence. Percentage overlap between repertoires was calculated by dividing the number of shared unique clonotypes by the size of the smaller repertoire. Richness of each repertoire was evaluated using RTK rarefaction, the Chao1 estimator, and Recon v2.1 estimates of unobserved clonotypes. Generation probabilities for all TCRbeta clonotypes obtained by the gDNA method from a handful of donors were computed using OLGA. The table was pulled from immuneACCESS by TCRdb, which kept in-frame rearrangements only. Such tables lose some clones; where checked, under half of the loss comes from unresolved V genes, and the rest has no known cause. The DNA gave D and trimming, while V, J and clone size come from that table. The sample data list 1.5 million to 2.5 million clones, and about 94% of these were observed just once. Together, the top ten hold more than 0.95% of the sample.

This receptor was taken from a man aged 18 to 29 in good health. This receptor chain uses TRBV27 and TRBJ2-1; TRBD1 fits 9 bases in the junction. Sequenced input: naive CD8+ T cells sorted from blood. The sample's cell subset or site label is to be understood as: CD45RA+CCR7+. The sequenced DNA: TGTGCCAGCAGTTCCGACTACGGGACAGGGTTCTACAATGAGCAGTTCTTC. The translation is CASSSDYGTGFYNEQFF.